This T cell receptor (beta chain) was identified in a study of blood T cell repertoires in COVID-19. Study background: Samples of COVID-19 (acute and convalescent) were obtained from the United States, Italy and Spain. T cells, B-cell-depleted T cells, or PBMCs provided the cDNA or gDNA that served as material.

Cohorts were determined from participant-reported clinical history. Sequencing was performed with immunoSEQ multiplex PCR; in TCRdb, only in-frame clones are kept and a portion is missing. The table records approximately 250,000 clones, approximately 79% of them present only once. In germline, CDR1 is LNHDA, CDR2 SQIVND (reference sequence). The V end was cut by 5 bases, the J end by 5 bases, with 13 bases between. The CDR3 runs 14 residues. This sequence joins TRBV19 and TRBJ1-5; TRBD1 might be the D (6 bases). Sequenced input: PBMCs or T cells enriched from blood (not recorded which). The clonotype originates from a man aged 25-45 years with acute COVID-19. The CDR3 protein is CASSPRQDYQPQHF. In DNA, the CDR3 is TGTGCCAGTAGTCCCCGACAGGACTATCAGCCCCAGCATTTT.